This T cell receptor beta chain was captured by sequencing in a study of T cells in narcolepsy listed by TCRdb under 2018. Concerning the study at large: Patients with narcolepsy type 1 or type 2 (NT1, NT2) were enrolled in the study together with healthy control donors. The study used TCR Vbeta sequencing to track clonotypes in blood and CSF while looking for autoreactive T cells in narcolepsy patients that target self-antigens of hypocretin neurons (hypocretin, TRIB2).

As concerns this clone: The antigen this receptor binds is unknown. Base qualities are not at hand, and no much larger clone is one base apart.

Overall results and qualifications from the work: According to the report, autoreactive clonotypes were detected serially in the blood of the same patients and of different patients, but not in healthy controls. Plots comparing CSF and blood CD4+ T cell clonotypes from the same patient highlighted HCRT-specific and TRIB2-specific autoreactive clonotypes. Patients and controls had comparable numbers of sequenced blood memory CD4+ clonotypes, averaging about 37,000 and 33,000, respectively. Some blood memory CD4+ repertoires from patients and controls contained no sequences matching autoreactive T cell clones.

The library came from the immunoSEQ multiplex PCR assay. Held by TCRdb, this immuneACCESS table contains in-frame sequences only and omits some clones. Under half of the omission traces to an unresolved V gene where checked; the cause of the rest is unknown. Here the sample has approximately 30,000 clones; 82% occur a single time. Together, the top ten hold under 1.3% of the sample. The CDR3 runs 15 residues from the cysteine to the phenylalanine. CDR3 DNA only is kept here, 45 bases in frame from base 1. CDR1 and CDR2 (SGHDT, YYEEEE) derive from the germline V gene. V and J lose 0 bases and 1 base, and a span of 10 bases separates them. For TCR Vbeta sequencing, memory CD4+ T cells were sorted ex vivo from the peripheral blood of narcolepsy patients and healthy controls.

The rearranged chain carries TRBV5-6 and TRBJ2-5; the D gene is perhaps TRBD1, from 6 matching bases. The specimen was CD45RA- memory CD4+ T cells from PBMCs. The cell subset or site label on this specimen signifies: memory T cells sorted ex vivo from peripheral blood. The clonotype originates from a human donor with narcolepsy. The DNA sequence follows: TGTGCCAGCAGCTTGGCCGGCAGGGGCCAAGAGACCCAGTACTTC. Its translation is CASSLAGRGQETQYF.